The rows below give T cell receptor beta chains drawn from one sample of a study of T cell responses to AZD1222 COVID-19 vaccine. The protocol was immunoSEQ multiplex PCR, while the TCRdb copy is restricted to in-frame clones and leaves out a portion. Of 130,000 to 150,000 clones in the sample, about nine tenths were seen once. The material sequenced was peripheral blood, taken on day 0 of MenACWY control vaccination. All receptors come from an adult in good health. CDR3s include the opening cysteine and the closing phenylalanine or tryptophan. Clone size is shown for a subset of rows, as once, few, many or a class of expanded clone.

clone size,J gene,V gene,CDR3 protein
.,TRBJ2-7,TRBV6-5,CASSYNRGREQYF
.,TRBJ1-3,TRBV6-5,CASSTLRGNTIYF
.,TRBJ2-3,TRBV9,CASTPWGNTDTQYF
.,TRBJ2-7,TRBV7-2,CASSFGLGQTYEQYF
.,TRBJ2-7,TRBV19,CASSPPGQVYEQYF
.,TRBJ1-1,TRBV28,CASSLLSGRLDAEAFF
once,TRBJ2-7,TRBV27,CASSPRIQDEQYF
.,TRBJ2-7,TRBV10-3,CAISESVAGVVEQYF
.,TRBJ1-4,TRBV5-1,CASSPGQGDEKLFF
.,TRBJ1-2,TRBV28,CASSLWWTGGYGYTF
.,TRBJ1-2,TRBV29-1,CSVEPEGMRYGYTF
.,TRBJ1-1,TRBV5-5,CASSYHSDLTEAFF
.,TRBJ1-5,TRBV6-5,CASRDKAQHF
once,TRBJ2-2,TRBV28,CASSFSGRGPGELFF
.,TRBJ2-1,TRBV30,CAWSVERGLQFF
.,TRBJ1-2,TRBV7-9,CASSQWGSGYTF
.,TRBJ1-4,TRBV3-1/TRBV3-2,CASSQASIGGNEKLFF
.,TRBJ1-1,TRBV2,CASRNSDRGRGTEAFF
once,TRBJ1-1,TRBV5-5,CASSWATDLMNTEAFF
.,TRBJ1-5,TRBV30,CAWRIQGAAGQPQHF
.,TRBJ2-2,TRBV14,CASSQVAGVTTGELFF
once,TRBJ1-5,TRBV30,CAWSVGDYSNQPQHF
.,TRBJ1-6,TRBV11-2,CASSLGGTGINSPLHF
.,TRBJ2-7,TRBV29-1,CSVAKQDTYEQYF
once,TRBJ2-5,TRBV5-4,CASSIGGGRETQYF
.,TRBJ1-2,TRBV6-1,CASSGVQGRTNYGYTF
.,TRBJ2-7,TRBV7-9,CASSPRQGSEQYF
.,TRBJ1-4,TRBV12-3/TRBV12-4,CASRRGDEKLFF
.,TRBJ1-5,TRBV4-1,CASSQTHVGNQPQHF
.,TRBJ2-1,TRBV5-6,CASSSGQDWAYNEQFF
.,TRBJ2-7,TRBV6-1,CASSEGHEQYF